This T cell receptor beta chain was obtained from a study of cytomegalovirus exposure and HLA in healthy donors. Study-wide points: Reports indicated that the classifier achieved high specificity and sensitivity in diagnosing cytomegalovirus status.

Trimming took off 2 bases at V and 3 bases at J, with 14 bases between the two ends. This CDR3 is built from 16 residues. Germline V gene lookup returns CDR1 MNHEY and CDR2 SMNVEV (reference sequence). TCRdb's copy holds only in-frame clones and misses some; the assay was immunoSEQ multiplex PCR. This table has about 160,000 clones, around 89% appearing once. Comment on this clone: Its antigen is unknown.

It was the roughly 110-subject validation cohort, separate from the roughly 700-subject first cohort, to which the donors belonged. This TCR was recovered from a man aged 18 to 30 in good health and CMV-seronegative. This rearrangement joins TRBV27 to TRBJ2-1, with D perhaps TRBD2 (6 bases). Source material: PBMCs. The CDR3: CASSLRGGEVYNEQFF. In DNA, the CDR3 is TGTGCCAGCAGTTTAAGGGGCGGGGAAGTCTACAATGAGCAGTTCTTC.